This TCR beta chain was sequenced in a study of blood T cell repertoires in COVID-19 (dated by TCRdb to the early 2020s). Looking at the study overall: Samples covering the acute and convalescent phases of COVID-19 were provided by collaborators in the United States, Italy and Spain. The repertoires were made available in a free public database intended to serve as a resource for research on the immune response to SARS-CoV-2. The sample metadata nearly always contained a de-identified subject ID, COVID-19 status, age in years and sex. Where available, HLA class I and class II types were taken from metadata supplied by the sample provider and were not determined by assay-based typing. The samples were drawn from two sources: the first 160 participants of the ongoing ImmuneRACE study, and about 1,300 subjects contributed by 6 global collaborators. The prospective study material was composed of cDNA or gDNA derived from T cells, B-cell-depleted T cells, or PBMCs. The dataset comprised deeply sampled blood TCRbeta repertoires from subjects exposed to, actively infected with, or recovered from COVID-19. What the study reported, not specific to this receptor: Clinical and demographic metadata were provided uncurated, with the amount varying by source and participant.

Worth noting for this clone: The antigen this receptor binds is unknown. The CDR3 ends on some other residue instead of the conserved phenylalanine or tryptophan, so this is likely a read error. The DNA is left out, because the CDR3 cannot be placed on it with certainty; the CDR3 is given as TCRdb lists it.

The immunoSEQ Assay, a bias-controlled multiplex PCR, was used to amplify TCRbeta CDR3 regions from genomic DNA. The source study handled its data this way. Within the assay, amplification of reference gene primers was used to estimate how many nucleated cells each sample contained. To quantify the absolute abundance of each unique TCRbeta CDR3 rearrangement, sequence reads were collapsed and filtered. Productive Simpson clonality was computed per sample as the square root of Simpson's diversity index over productive rearrangements. Entries here come from immuneACCESS through TCRdb and include only in-frame sequences with V and J called. Some clones fail to appear in such tables; in the studies checked, an unresolved V gene covers under half of the shortfall, and the cause of the remainder is unknown. V and J calls and clone size come straight from that table; D and trimming were deduced from the DNA. The sample table holds under 300,000 clones, of which around 81% were seen once. The ten largest make up 2.5% to 3% of the sample.

The CDR3 contains 8 residues when both ends are counted. The collaborating institutions used their own protocols to collect whole blood in K2EDTA tubes. For TCRbeta analysis, collaborators shipped samples in one of three forms: frozen whole blood, isolated PBMCs, or DNA extracted from either of those sample types. The sequence derives from a woman in her fifties or sixties with active or convalescent COVID-19. The chain uses TRBV12-1 and TRBJ1-6. TRBV12-1 is an annotated pseudogene. Sequenced material: peripheral blood. CDR3 protein: CASSLRGV.